A selection of T cell receptor beta chains follows, all from one sample in a study of somatic mutations in cytotoxic T cells in rheumatoid arthritis. Only in-frame clones appear in the TCRdb table, and some are missing; sequencing was by immunoSEQ multiplex PCR. The sample lists 21,000 or so clones; about 82% were seen once. The sequenced material came from CD8+ T cells sorted from blood. The receptors were gathered from an adult with rheumatoid arthritis. The CDR3 runs from the conserved cysteine through the conserved F or W. The order of the fields is J gene, clone size, V gene, D gene, CDR3 DNA, CDR3 protein. A D gene is named only where the DNA matches it firmly. The size of a clone is reported for some rows only, either as once, few or many, or as a class for expanded clones.

j_gene: TRBJ2-7; abundance: .; v_gene: TRBV7-9; d_gene: TRBD1; CDR3nt: TGTGCCAGCAGCTCCCCCCGGACAGGGGCCTACGAGCAGTACTTC; CDR3aa: CASSSPRTGAYEQYF
j_gene: TRBJ2-3; abundance: .; v_gene: TRBV7-6; d_gene: TRBD2; CDR3nt: TGTGCCAGCAGATTGACTAGCGGTGACTCCCTTAGCACAGATACGCAGTATTTT; CDR3aa: CASRLTSGDSLSTDTQYF
j_gene: TRBJ2-7; abundance: .; v_gene: TRBV7-8; d_gene: .; CDR3nt: TGTGCCAGCAGCTTATCCGGGGGGCCTGACTACGAGCAGTACTTC; CDR3aa: CASSLSGGPDYEQYF
j_gene: TRBJ1-1; abundance: .; v_gene: TRBV2; d_gene: .; CDR3nt: TGTGCCAGCCTAGGGATGAACACTGAAGCTTTCTTT; CDR3aa: CASLGMNTEAFF
j_gene: TRBJ2-4; abundance: once; v_gene: TRBV5-1; d_gene: TRBD1; CDR3nt: TGCGCCAGCAGCGCCGGGACAGGGCGAAATTTAGCCAAAAACATTCAGTACTTC; CDR3aa: CASSAGTGRNLAKNIQYF
j_gene: TRBJ2-7; abundance: .; v_gene: TRBV4-1; d_gene: .; CDR3nt: TGCGCCAGCAGCCAAGCAGGGCACTACGAGCAGTACTTC; CDR3aa: CASSQAGHYEQYF
j_gene: TRBJ2-7; abundance: .; v_gene: TRBV10-3; d_gene: .; CDR3nt: TGTGCCATCAGTGTTAGTGGCAGCTCCTACGAGCAGTACTTC; CDR3aa: CAISVSGSSYEQYF
j_gene: TRBJ1-6; abundance: .; v_gene: TRBV6-5; d_gene: .; CDR3nt: TGTGCCAGCAGTTCGGGGGGGAATAATTCACCCCTCCACTTT; CDR3aa: CASSSGGNNSPLHF
j_gene: TRBJ1-4; abundance: .; v_gene: TRBV7-9; d_gene: .; CDR3nt: TGTGCCAGCAGCGGTTCACTGGGCACAACTAATGAAAAACTGTTTTTT; CDR3aa: CASSGSLGTTNEKLFF
j_gene: TRBJ2-7; abundance: .; v_gene: TRBV7-6; d_gene: .; CDR3nt: TGTGCCAGCAGGCCATCGACGGATCCCTACGAGCAGTACTTC; CDR3aa: CASRPSTDPYEQYF
j_gene: TRBJ2-1; abundance: .; v_gene: TRBV10-3; d_gene: .; CDR3nt: TGTGCCATCAGTGACGGAGACAGGAACTACAATGAGCAGTTCTTC; CDR3aa: CAISDGDRNYNEQFF
j_gene: TRBJ1-4; abundance: .; v_gene: TRBV11-2; d_gene: .; CDR3nt: TGTGCCAGCAGCTTAGAGCGGGCTGAAAAACTGTTTTTT; CDR3aa: CASSLERAEKLFF
j_gene: TRBJ2-7; abundance: .; v_gene: TRBV7-9; d_gene: TRBD1; CDR3nt: TGTGCCAGCAGGACAGGGAGCTCCTACGAGCAGTACTTC; CDR3aa: CASRTGSSYEQYF
j_gene: TRBJ2-5; abundance: .; v_gene: TRBV5-1; d_gene: .; CDR3nt: TGCGCCAGCAGCTTGGGTGGCGGAGGGTCGGCGGAGACCCAGTACTTC; CDR3aa: CASSLGGGGSAETQYF
j_gene: TRBJ1-2; abundance: .; v_gene: TRBV28; d_gene: .; CDR3nt: TGTGCCAGCAACCCCACCTCAGGCCCTCCCTCTCTCTATGGCTACACCTTC; CDR3aa: CASNPTSGPPSLYGYTF
j_gene: TRBJ1-5; abundance: .; v_gene: TRBV27; d_gene: .; CDR3nt: TGTGCCAGATGCGGCGACATCAGCCCCCAGCATTTT; CDR3aa: CARCGDISPQHF
j_gene: TRBJ2-1; abundance: .; v_gene: TRBV2; d_gene: .; CDR3nt: TGTGCCAGCGGGGAGGCGGATGAGCAGTTCTTC; CDR3aa: CASGEADEQFF
j_gene: TRBJ2-5; abundance: .; v_gene: TRBV6-1; d_gene: .; CDR3nt: TGTGCCACCTGCGAGTTGACACTCCAAGAGACCCAGTACTTC; CDR3aa: CATCELTLQETQYF
j_gene: TRBJ2-7; abundance: .; v_gene: TRBV6-5; d_gene: .; CDR3nt: TGTGCCAGCAGCCCACAGAGCTACTCCTACGAGCAGTACTTC; CDR3aa: CASSPQSYSYEQYF
j_gene: TRBJ1-5; abundance: .; v_gene: TRBV27; d_gene: TRBD1; CDR3nt: TGTGCCAGCAGTCCTTTCCCGGGACAGGTTCGGGGTCAGCCCCAGCATTTT; CDR3aa: CASSPFPGQVRGQPQHF
j_gene: TRBJ2-7; abundance: .; v_gene: TRBV4-2; d_gene: TRBD2; CDR3nt: TGTGCCAGCAGCCAAGATCGGACTAGCGGGGGGTACGAGCAGTACTTC; CDR3aa: CASSQDRTSGGYEQYF
j_gene: TRBJ1-5; abundance: few; v_gene: TRBV6-5; d_gene: .; CDR3nt: TGTGCCAGCAGGCTGGGGGCGAGGAGCAATCAGCCCCAGCATTTT; CDR3aa: CASRLGARSNQPQHF
j_gene: TRBJ2-2; abundance: .; v_gene: TRBV13; d_gene: .; CDR3nt: TGTGCCAGCAGCTTAGGCCCCTTCACCGGGGAGCTGTTTTTT; CDR3aa: CASSLGPFTGELFF
j_gene: TRBJ2-1; abundance: .; v_gene: TRBV27; d_gene: TRBD1; CDR3nt: TGTGCCAGCAGTGGGGGACAGGTCAATGAGCAGTTCTTC; CDR3aa: CASSGGQVNEQFF